This T cell receptor (beta chain) was captured by sequencing in a study of blood T cell repertoires in COVID-19. Study summary: COVID-19 samples collected from the United States, Italy and Spain covered acute and convalescent phases.

The CDR3 runs 12 residues. Germline V gene lookup returns CDR1 SGHTA and CDR2 FQGTGA. This clone was counted only a few times. Relative to the germline gene, one junction end is altered; a read error may explain this. Original processing methods: Quantification of nucleated cells was approximated via reference gene primer amplification. The protocol was immunoSEQ multiplex PCR, while the TCRdb copy is restricted to in-frame clones and leaves out a portion. V and J calls plus clone size are reproduced from that table; the DNA served to infer D and trimming. The top ten hold under 10% of the sample, which has 200,000 to 250,000 clones, about 80% seen once.

The sample taken for sequencing was peripheral blood. The chain links TRBV7-3 to TRBJ2-3; D is uncertain. The origin of this receptor is a woman of 80 years or more with COVID-19, enrolled during active disease. CDR3 in DNA: TGTGCCAGCAGCCGAGGCACGGATACGCAGTATTTT. This translates into CASSRGTDTQYF.